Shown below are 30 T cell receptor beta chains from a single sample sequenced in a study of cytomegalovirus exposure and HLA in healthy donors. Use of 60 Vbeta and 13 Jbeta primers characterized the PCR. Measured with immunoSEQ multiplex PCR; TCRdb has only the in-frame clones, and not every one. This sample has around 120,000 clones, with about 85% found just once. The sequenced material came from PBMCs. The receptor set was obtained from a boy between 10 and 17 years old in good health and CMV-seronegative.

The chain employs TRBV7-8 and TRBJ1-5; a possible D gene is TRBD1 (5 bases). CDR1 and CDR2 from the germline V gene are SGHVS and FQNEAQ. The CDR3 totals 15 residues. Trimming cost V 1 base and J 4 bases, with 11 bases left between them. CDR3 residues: CASSLGRTSNQPQHF. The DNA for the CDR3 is TGTGCCAGCAGCTTAGGTCGGACAAGTAATCAGCCCCAGCATTTT.

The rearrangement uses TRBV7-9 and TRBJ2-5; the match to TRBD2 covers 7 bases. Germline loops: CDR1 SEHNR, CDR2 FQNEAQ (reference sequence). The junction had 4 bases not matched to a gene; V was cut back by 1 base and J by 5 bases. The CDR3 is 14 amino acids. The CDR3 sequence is CASSLGLAGETQYF. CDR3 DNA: TGTGCCAGCAGCTTAGGACTAGCAGGGGAGACCCAGTACTTC.

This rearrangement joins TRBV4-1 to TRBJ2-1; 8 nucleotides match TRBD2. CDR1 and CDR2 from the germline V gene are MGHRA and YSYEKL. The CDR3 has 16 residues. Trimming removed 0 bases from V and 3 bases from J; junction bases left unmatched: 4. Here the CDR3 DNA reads TGCGCCAGCAGCCAAGACCCAGCGGGGGACTACAATGAGCAGTTCTTC. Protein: CASSQDPAGDYNEQFF.

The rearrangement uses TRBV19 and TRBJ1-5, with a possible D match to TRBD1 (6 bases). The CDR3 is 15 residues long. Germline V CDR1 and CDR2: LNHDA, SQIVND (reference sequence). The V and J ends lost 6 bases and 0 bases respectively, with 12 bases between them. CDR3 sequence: CASSEGVISNQPQHF. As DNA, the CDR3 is TGTGCCAGTAGCGAGGGGGTGATTAGCAATCAGCCCCAGCATTTT.

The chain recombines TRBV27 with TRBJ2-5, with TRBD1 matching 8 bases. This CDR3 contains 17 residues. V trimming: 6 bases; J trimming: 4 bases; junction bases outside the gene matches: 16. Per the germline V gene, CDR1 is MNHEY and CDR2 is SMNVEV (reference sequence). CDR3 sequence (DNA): TGTGCCAGCAGCGCCGGGCAGGGGGCGTCGGGGGTAGAGACCCAGTACTTC. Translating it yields CASSAGQGASGVETQYF.

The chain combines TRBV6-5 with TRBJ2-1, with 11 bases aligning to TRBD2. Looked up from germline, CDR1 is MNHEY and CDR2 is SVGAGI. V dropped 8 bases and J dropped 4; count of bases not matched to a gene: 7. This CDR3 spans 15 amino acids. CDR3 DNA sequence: TGTGCCAGCCGCTCTAGCGGGAGGCTTTACAATGAGCAGTTCTTC. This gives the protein CASRSSGRLYNEQFF.

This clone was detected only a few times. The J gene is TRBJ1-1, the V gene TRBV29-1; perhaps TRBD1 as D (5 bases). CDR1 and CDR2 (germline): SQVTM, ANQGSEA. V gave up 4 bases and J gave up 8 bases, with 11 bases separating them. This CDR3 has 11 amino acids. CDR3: CSVGGTGEAFF. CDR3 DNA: TGCAGCGTTGGGGGCACGGGCGAAGCTTTCTTT.

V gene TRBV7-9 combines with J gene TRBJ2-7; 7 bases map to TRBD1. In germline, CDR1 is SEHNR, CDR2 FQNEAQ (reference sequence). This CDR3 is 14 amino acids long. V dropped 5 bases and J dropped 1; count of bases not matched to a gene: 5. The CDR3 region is CASSMQGQSYEQYF. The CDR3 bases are TGTGCCAGCAGCATGCAGGGACAGTCCTACGAGCAGTACTTC.

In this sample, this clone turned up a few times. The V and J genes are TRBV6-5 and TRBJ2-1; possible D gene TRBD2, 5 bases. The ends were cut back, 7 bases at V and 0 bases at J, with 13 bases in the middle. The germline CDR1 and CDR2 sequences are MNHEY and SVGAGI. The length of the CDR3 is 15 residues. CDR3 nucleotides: TGTGCCAGCATGTACTTAGGGAGCTCCTACAATGAGCAGTTCTTC. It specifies CASMYLGSSYNEQFF.

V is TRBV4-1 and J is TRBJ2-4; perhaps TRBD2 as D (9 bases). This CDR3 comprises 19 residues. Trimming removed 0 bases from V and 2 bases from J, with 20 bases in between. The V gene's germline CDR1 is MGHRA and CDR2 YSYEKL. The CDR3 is CASSQETLAGQVTKNIQYF. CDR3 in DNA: TGCGCCAGCAGCCAAGAAACCCTAGCGGGACAGGTCACCAAAAACATTCAGTACTTC.

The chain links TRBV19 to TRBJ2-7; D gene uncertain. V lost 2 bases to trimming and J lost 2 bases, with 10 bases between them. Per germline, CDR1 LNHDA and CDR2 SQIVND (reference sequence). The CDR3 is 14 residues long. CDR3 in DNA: TGTGCCAGTAGTATACCAGGTCGGCCCTACGAGCAGTACTTC. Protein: CASSIPGRPYEQYF.

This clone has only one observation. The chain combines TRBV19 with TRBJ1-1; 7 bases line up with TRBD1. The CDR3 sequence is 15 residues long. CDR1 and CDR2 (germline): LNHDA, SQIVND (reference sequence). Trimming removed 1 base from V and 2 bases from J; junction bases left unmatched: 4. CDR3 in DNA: TGTGCCAGTAGTATAGTGCCAGGGGGAAACACTGAAGCTTTCTTT. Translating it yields CASSIVPGGNTEAFF.

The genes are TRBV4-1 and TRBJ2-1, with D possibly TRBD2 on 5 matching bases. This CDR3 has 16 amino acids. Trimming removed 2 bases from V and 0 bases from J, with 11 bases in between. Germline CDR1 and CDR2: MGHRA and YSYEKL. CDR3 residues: CASSQKAVLSYNEQFF. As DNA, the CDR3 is TGCGCCAGCAGCCAAAAAGCGGTACTCTCCTACAATGAGCAGTTCTTC.

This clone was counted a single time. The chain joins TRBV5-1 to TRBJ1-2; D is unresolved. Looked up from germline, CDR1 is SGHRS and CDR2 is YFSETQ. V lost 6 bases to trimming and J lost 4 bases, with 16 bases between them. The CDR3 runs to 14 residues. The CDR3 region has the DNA TGCGCCAGCACCCAGCACGGGTCGGGCTATGGCTACACCTTC. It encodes CASTQHGSGYGYTF.

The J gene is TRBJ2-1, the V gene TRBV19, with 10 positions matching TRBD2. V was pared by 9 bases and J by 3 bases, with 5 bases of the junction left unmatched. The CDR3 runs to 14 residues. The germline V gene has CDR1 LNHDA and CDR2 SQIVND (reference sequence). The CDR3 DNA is TGTGCCAGCGCCTCTAGCGGGAGCTACAATGAGCAGTTCTTC. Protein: CASASSGSYNEQFF.

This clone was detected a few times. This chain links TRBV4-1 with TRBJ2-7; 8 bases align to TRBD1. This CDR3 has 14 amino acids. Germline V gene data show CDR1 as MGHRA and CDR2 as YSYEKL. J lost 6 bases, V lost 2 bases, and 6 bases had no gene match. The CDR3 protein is CASSQRTGTSEQYF. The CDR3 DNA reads TGCGCCAGCAGCCAAAGGACAGGGACATCCGAGCAGTACTTC.

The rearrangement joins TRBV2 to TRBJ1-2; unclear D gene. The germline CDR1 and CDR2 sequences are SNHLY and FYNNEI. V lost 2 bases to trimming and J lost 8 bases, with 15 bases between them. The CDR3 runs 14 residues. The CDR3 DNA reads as TGTGCCAGCAGTGAAAGCCGGGGTTCGTGGGGCTACACCTTC. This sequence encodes CASSESRGSWGYTF.

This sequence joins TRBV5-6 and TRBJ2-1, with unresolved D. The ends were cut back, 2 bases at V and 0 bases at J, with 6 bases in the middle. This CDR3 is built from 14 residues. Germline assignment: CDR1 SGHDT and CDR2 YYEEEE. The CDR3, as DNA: TGTGCCAGCAGCTTCAGAAGCTCCTACAATGAGCAGTTCTTC. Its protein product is CASSFRSSYNEQFF. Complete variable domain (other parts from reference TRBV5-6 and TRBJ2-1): DAGVTQSPTHLIKTRGQQVTLRCSPKSGHDTVSWYQQALGQGPQFIFQYYEEEERQRGNFPDRFSGHQFPNYSSELNVNALLLGDSALYLCASSFRSSYNEQFFGPGTRLTVL.

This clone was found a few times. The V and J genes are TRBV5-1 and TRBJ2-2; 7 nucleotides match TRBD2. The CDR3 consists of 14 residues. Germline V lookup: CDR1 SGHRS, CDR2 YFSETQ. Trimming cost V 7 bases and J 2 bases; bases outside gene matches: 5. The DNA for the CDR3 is TGCGCCAGCCGGGAGGTGGGAAACACCGGGGAGCTGTTTTTT. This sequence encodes CASREVGNTGELFF.

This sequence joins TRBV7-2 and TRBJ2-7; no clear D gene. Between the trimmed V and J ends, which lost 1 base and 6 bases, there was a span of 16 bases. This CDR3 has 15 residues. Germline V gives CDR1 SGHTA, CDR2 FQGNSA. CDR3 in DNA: TGTGCCAGCAGCTTAGACGGGTTTAATTGGAGCGAGCAGTACTTC. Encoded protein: CASSLDGFNWSEQYF.

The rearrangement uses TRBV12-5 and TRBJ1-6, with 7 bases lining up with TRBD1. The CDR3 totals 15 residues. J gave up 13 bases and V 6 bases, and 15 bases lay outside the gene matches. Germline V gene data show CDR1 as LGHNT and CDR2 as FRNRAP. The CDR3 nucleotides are TGTGCTAGTGGACGTGGACAGGCCGGTGGAGGGCCCCTCCACTTT. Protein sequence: CASGRGQAGGGPLHF.

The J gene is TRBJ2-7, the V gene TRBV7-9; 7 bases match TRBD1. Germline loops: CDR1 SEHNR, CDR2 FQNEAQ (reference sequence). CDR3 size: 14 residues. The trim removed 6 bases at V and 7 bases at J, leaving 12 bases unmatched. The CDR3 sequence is CASSTGTVYLEQYF. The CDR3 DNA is TGTGCCAGCAGTACCGGGACAGTGTATCTTGAGCAGTACTTC.

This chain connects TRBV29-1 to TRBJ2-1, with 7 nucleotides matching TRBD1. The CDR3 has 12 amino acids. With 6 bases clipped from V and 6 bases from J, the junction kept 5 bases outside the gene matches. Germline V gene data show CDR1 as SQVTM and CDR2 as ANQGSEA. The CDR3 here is CSVRRDSNEQFF. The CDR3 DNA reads TGCAGCGTGAGACGGGACAGCAATGAGCAGTTCTTC.

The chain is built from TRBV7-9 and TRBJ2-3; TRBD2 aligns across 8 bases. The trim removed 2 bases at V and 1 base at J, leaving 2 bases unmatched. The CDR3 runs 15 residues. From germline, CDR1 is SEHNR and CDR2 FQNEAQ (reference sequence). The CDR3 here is CASSLWRGGTDTQYF. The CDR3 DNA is TGTGCCAGCAGCTTATGGCGGGGGGGCACAGATACGCAGTATTTT.

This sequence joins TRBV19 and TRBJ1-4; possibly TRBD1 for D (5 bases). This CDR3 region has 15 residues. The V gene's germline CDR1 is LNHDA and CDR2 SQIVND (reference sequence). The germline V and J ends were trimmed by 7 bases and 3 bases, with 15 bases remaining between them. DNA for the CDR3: TGTGCCAGTAATTGGGGCGGGGCTTCTAATGAAAAACTGTTTTTT. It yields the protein CASNWGGASNEKLFF.

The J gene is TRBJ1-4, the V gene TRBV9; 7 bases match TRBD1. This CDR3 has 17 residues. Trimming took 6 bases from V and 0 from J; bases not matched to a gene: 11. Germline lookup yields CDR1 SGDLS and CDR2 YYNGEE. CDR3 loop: CASTSGDSYATNEKLFF. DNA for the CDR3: TGTGCCAGCACCTCCGGGGACAGCTATGCAACTAATGAAAAACTGTTTTTT.

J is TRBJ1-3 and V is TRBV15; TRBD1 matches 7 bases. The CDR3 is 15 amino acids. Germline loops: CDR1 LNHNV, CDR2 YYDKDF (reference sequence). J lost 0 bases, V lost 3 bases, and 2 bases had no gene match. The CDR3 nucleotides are TGTGCCACCAGCAGTACAGGGGCCTCTGGAAACACCATATATTTT. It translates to CATSSTGASGNTIYF.

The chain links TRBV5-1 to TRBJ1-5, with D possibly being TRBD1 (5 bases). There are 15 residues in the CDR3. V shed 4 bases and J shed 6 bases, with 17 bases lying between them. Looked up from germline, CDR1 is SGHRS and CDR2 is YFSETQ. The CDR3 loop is CASSPGRGGFQPQHF. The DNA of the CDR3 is TGCGCCAGCAGCCCGGGGAGGGGAGGATTTCAGCCCCAGCATTTT. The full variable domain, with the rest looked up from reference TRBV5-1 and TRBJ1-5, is KAGVTQTPRYLIKTRGQQVTLSCSPISGHRSVSWYQQTPGQGLQFLFEYFSETQRNKGNFPGRFSGRQFSNSRSEMNVSTLELGDSALYLCASSPGRGGFQPQHFGDGTRLSIL.

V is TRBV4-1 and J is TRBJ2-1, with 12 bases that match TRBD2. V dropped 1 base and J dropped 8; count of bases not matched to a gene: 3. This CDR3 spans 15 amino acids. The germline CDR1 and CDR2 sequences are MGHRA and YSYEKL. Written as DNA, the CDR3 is TGCGCCAGCAGCCAAGCGACTAGCGGGAGCTATGAGCAGTTCTTC. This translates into CASSQATSGSYEQFF.

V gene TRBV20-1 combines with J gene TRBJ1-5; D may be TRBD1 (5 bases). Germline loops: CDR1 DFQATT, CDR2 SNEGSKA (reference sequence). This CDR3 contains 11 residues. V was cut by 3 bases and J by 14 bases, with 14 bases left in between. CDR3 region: CSARMVQGEHF. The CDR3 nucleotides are TGCAGTGCTAGGATGGTTCAAGGGGAGCATTTT.